These 8 T cell receptor beta chains originate from one sample sequenced in a study of response to subunit inactivated influenza vaccine. TCRdb ran MiXCR on the RT-PCR reads and lists one entry per CDR3 protein. The table has roughly 500,000 distinct CDR3 sequences, approximately 15% seen once. Sample: CD4+ T cells sorted from PBMCs, taken 23 months after vaccination. The receptor set was obtained from a man aged 50 to 69 who received an inactivated influenza vaccine.

The rearrangement joins TRBV5-1 to TRBJ2-6, with D hard to call. The CDR3 has 17 amino acids. The germline CDR1 and CDR2 sequences are SGHRS and YFSETQ. Trimming took 0 bases from V and 5 from J, leaving 15 bases between them. CDR3 amino acids: CASSLEQPSLRANVLTF. The CDR3 DNA sequence: TGCGCCAGCAGCTTGGAACAGCCTTCTCTTCGGGCCAACGTCCTGACTTTC.

The CDR3, as DNA: TGTGCCAGCAGTTACACGACAGGGGATGGTGGCTACACCTTC. It yields the protein CASSYTTGDGGYTF. The rearrangement links TRBV6-5 to TRBJ1-2; TRBD1 matches 8 bases. V was clipped by 2 bases and J by 7 bases; unmatched bases: 6. The CDR3 spans 14 residues. CDR1 is MNHEY, CDR2 SVGAGI, per germline.

This clonotype has only a few counts. The DNA for the CDR3 is TGCAGTGCCCAAGACAGGGGGTTGAACACTGAAGCTTTCTTT. Amino acids: CSAQDRGLNTEAFF. V usage is TRBV20-1 and J usage is TRBJ1-1; 9 bases match TRBD1. CDR1 DFQATT and CDR2 SNEGSKA come from the germline V gene (reference sequence). Trimming removed 6 bases from V and 0 bases from J; junction bases left unmatched: 5. The CDR3 contains 14 residues.

This sequence joins TRBV20-1 and TRBJ1-5, with D hard to call. There are 14 residues in the CDR3. Germline lookup yields CDR1 DFQATT and CDR2 SNEGSKA (reference sequence). Trimming pared 3 bases from V and 2 bases from J, leaving 11 bases between. The CDR3: CSASFGRGNQPQHF. CDR3 in DNA: TGCAGTGCTAGTTTCGGGCGGGGCAATCAGCCCCAGCATTTT.

The V gene is TRBV2, the J gene TRBJ1-6; tentative D call: TRBD1 (6 bases). Germline V gene data show CDR1 as SNHLY and CDR2 as FYNNEI. Deletions cut 5 bases from V and 5 bases from J, with 10 bases between. There are 14 residues in the CDR3. The DNA of the CDR3 is TGTGCCAGCAGTCCGGACAGTAATAATTCACCCCTCCACTTT. This gives the protein CASSPDSNNSPLHF.

The CDR3 protein is CASSNLAAQETQYF. In DNA, the CDR3 is TGTGCCAGCAGCAATTTAGCGGCACAAGAGACCCAGTACTTC. The rearrangement joins TRBV7-8 to TRBJ2-5; D might be TRBD2 (6 bases). Germline CDR1 is SGHVS and CDR2 is FQNEAQ. The V end lost 5 bases, the J end lost 2 bases, and 12 bases lay between the germline ends. The CDR3 length is 14 residues.

This clonotype was found a few times. The chain has TRBV6-5 and TRBJ2-3, with no clear D. The germline V gene encodes CDR1 MNHEY and CDR2 SVGAGI. CDR3 size: 11 residues. V gave up 8 bases and J gave up 6 bases, with 9 bases separating them. CDR3 region: CASGLPDTQYF. CDR3 in DNA: TGTGCCAGCGGCCTCCCGGATACGCAGTATTTT.

This clonotype was counted many times. This chain joins TRBV20-1 and TRBJ1-2, with TRBD1 matching over 7 bases. The length of the CDR3 is 11 residues. Germline V gene lookup returns CDR1 DFQATT and CDR2 SNEGSKA (reference sequence). Trimming at V came to 5 bases and at J to 8 bases, leaving 5 bases not matched to a gene. Written as DNA, the CDR3 is TGCAGTGCTGGACAGGTCGACGGCTACACCTTC. Its protein product is CSAGQVDGYTF.